The sequence of this T cell receptor (beta chain) was determined in a study of cytomegalovirus exposure and HLA in healthy donors. Study-wide results and caveats: Confirmation in vitro established that a few CMV-associated chains were specific for CMV antigens.

Primers: 60 Vbeta forward and 13 Jbeta reverse. Assay used: immunoSEQ multiplex PCR; TCRdb lists only in-frame clones, some missing. The data hold some 130,000 clones, with over 60% observed a single time. Unrecorded immune exposures were likely, despite nominal health at sampling. The CDR3 totals 15 residues. Germline V lookup: CDR1 SNHLY, CDR2 FYNNEI. Germline trimming cut 6 bases from V and 3 bases from J; bases unmatched to any gene: 6. Regarding this clone: What it binds is unknown.

Sequenced material: PBMCs. This TCR was sampled from a male donor in good health and CMV-seropositive. The chain recombines TRBV2 with TRBJ2-3, with 10 nucleotides matching TRBD2. The CDR3 DNA reads TGTGCCAGCAGGGCCCAACTAGCGGGGACAGATACGCAGTATTTT. Its protein is CASRAQLAGTDTQYF.